The 6 T cell receptor beta chains given below trace back to one sample, sequenced in a study of OX40 agonist ivuxolimab in advanced cancers. Assay used: immunoSEQ multiplex PCR; TCRdb lists only in-frame clones, some missing. This sample has about 62,000 clones, with around 82% found just once. Here the sequenced sample was CD4+ or CD8+ T cells sorted from blood, taken in a trial of the OX40 agonist ivuxolimab. These receptors all stem from an adult with an advanced solid tumor such as melanoma, head and neck, liver or kidney cancer.

The chain has TRBV6-5 and TRBJ2-5, with 8 bases lining up with TRBD1. This CDR3 spans 15 amino acids. Germline loops: CDR1 MNHEY, CDR2 SVGAGI. Losses at the gene ends were 0 bases for V and 4 bases for J; bases not matched to a gene: 4. CDR3 in amino acids: CASSYSTRGRETQYF. The CDR3 DNA reads TGTGCCAGCAGTTACTCGACCAGGGGGCGAGAGACCCAGTACTTC.

The gene calls are TRBV5-1 and TRBJ1-2; a weak D match, TRBD1 (6 bases). V dropped 4 bases and J dropped 8 bases, with 18 bases sitting between them. CDR1 SGHRS and CDR2 YFSETQ come from the germline V gene. The length of the CDR3 is 14 residues. The CDR3 bases are TGCGCCAGCAGCCCCAGCCGGGGGGCAGGAGGCTACACCTTC. It specifies CASSPSRGAGGYTF.

The rearrangement joins TRBV7-8 to TRBJ2-2, with D hard to call. Germline V gene data show CDR1 as SGHVS and CDR2 as FQNEAQ. The CDR3 is made up of 12 amino acids. V was cut by 4 bases and J by 5 bases, with 5 bases left in between. CDR3 DNA sequence: TGTGCCAGCAGCTCTATGACCGGGGAGCTGTTTTTT. Its translation: CASSSMTGELFF. The variable domain in full, with the rest retrieved from reference TRBV7-8 and TRBJ2-2, is GAGVSQSPRYKVAKRGQDVALRCDPISGHVSLFWYQQALGQGPEFLTYFQNEAQLDKSGLPSDRFFAERPEGSVSTLKIQRTQQEDSAVYLCASSSMTGELFFGEGSRLTVL.

The rearrangement uses TRBV2 and TRBJ2-1; 7 positions match TRBD1. CDR1 is SNHLY, CDR2 FYNNEI, per germline. The CDR3 is 14 residues long. The V gene end was trimmed by 5 bases and the J gene end by 6 bases; junction bases not matched to a gene: 7. CDR3 residues: CASSYKRDSNEQFF. CDR3 sequence (DNA): TGTGCCAGCAGTTACAAACGGGACAGCAATGAGCAGTTCTTC. Full variable domain (outside the CDR3, taken from reference TRBV2 and TRBJ2-1): EPEVTQTPSHQVTQMGQEVILRCVPISNHLYFYWYRQILGQKVEFLVSFYNNEISEKSEIFDDQFSVERPDGSNFTLKIRSTKLEDSAMYFCASSYKRDSNEQFFGPGTRLTVL.

This chain joins TRBV19 and TRBJ2-7, with a tentative D call TRBD2 (6 bases). The length of the CDR3 is 15 residues. Germline V CDR1 and CDR2: LNHDA, SQIVND (reference sequence). Deletions cut 7 bases from V and 2 bases from J, with 18 bases between. CDR3 protein: CASTPGVGGTYEQYF. The CDR3 nucleotides are TGTGCCAGTACTCCGGGGGTCGGGGGTACCTACGAGCAGTACTTC. The variable domain in full, with the rest retrieved from reference TRBV19 and TRBJ2-7, is DGGITQSPKYLFRKEGQNVTLSCEQNLNHDAMYWYRQDPGQGLRLIYYSQIVNDFQKGDIAEGYSVSREKKESFPLTVTSAQKNPTAFYLCASTPGVGGTYEQYFGPGTRLTVT.

The chain recombines TRBV18 with TRBJ1-5; D possibly corresponds to TRBD1 (5 bases). The CDR3 is 17 amino acids. Germline lookup yields CDR1 KGHSH and CDR2 LQKENI. The V gene lost 2 bases and the J gene lost 3 bases, with 17 bases spanning the gap. The CDR3 loop is CASSPDPPGRTNQPQHF. The DNA of the CDR3 is TGTGCCAGCTCACCAGACCCCCCAGGGAGGACCAATCAGCCCCAGCATTTT. Based on the CDR3 plus reference TRBV18 and TRBJ1-5, the full variable domain is NAGVMQNPRHLVRRRGQEARLRCSPMKGHSHVYWYRQLPEEGLKFMVYLQKENIIDESGMPKERFSAEFPKEGPSILRIQQVVRGDSAAYFCASSPDPPGRTNQPQHFGDGTRLSIL.